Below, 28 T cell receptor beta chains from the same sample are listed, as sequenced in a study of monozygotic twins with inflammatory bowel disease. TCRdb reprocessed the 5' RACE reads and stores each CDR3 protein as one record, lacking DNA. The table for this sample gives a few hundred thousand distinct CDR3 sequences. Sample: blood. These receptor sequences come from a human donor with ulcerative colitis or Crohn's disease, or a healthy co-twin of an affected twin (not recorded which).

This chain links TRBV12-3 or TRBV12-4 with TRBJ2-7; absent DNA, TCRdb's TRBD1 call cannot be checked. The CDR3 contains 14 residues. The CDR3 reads CASSPEGQSYEQYF.

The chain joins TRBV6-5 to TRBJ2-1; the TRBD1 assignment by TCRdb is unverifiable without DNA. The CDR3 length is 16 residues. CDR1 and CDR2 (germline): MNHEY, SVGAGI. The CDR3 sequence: CASSFGDRVSYNEQFF.

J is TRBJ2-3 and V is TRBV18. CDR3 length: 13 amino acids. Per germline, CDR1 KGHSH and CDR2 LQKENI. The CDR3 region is CASSLDDTDTQYF.

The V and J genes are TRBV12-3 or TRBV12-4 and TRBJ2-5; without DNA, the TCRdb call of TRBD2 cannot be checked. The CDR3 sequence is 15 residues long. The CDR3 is CASSFWGDGQETQYF.

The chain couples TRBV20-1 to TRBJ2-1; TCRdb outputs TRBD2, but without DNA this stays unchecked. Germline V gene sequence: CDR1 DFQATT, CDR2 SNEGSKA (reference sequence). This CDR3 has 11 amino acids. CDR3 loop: CSAPYLVVEFF.

The CDR3 protein is CASSYSRLAGGQADTQYF. The V and J genes are TRBV6-5 and TRBJ2-3; the TRBD2 assignment by TCRdb is unverifiable without DNA. This CDR3 spans 18 amino acids. CDR1 MNHEY and CDR2 SVGAGI come from the germline V gene.

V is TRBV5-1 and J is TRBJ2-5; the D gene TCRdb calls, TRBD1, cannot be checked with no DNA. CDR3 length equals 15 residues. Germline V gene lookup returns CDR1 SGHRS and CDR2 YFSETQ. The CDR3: CASSSETGVWETQYF.

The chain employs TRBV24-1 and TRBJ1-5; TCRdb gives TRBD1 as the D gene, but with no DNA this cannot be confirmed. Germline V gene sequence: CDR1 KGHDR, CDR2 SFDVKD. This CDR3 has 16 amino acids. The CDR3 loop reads CATSDRGTVKDQPQHF.

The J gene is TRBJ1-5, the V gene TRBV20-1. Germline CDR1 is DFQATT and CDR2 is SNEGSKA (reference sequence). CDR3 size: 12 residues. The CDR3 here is CSATYSNQPQHF.

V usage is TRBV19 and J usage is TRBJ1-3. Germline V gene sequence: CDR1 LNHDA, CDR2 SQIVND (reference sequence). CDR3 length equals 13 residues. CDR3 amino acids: CASSYGSGNTIYF.

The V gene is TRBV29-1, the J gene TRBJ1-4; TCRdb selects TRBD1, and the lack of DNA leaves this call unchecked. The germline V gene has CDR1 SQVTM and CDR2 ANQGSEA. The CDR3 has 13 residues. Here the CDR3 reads CSAEVGGNEKLFF. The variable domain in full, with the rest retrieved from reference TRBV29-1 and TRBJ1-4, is SAVISQKPSRDICQRGTSLTIQCQVDSQVTMMFWYRQQPGQSLTLIATANQGSEATYESGFVIDKFPISRPNLTFSTLTVSNMSPEDSSIYLCSAEVGGNEKLFFGSGTQLSVL.

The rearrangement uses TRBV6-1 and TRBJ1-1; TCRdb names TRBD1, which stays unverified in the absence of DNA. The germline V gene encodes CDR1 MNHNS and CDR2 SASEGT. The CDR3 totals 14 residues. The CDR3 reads CASLTPGLNTEAFF.

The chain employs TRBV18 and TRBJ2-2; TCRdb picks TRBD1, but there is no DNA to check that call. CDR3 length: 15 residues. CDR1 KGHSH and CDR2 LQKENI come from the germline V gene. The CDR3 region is CASSPRPPDTGELFF.

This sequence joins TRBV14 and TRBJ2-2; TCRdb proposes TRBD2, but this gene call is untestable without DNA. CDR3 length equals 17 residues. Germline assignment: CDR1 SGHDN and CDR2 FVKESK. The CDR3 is CASSQDWASGVTGELFF.

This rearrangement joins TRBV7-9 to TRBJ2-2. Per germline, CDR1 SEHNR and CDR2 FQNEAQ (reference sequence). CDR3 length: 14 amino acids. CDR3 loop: CDSSFRTPTGELFF.

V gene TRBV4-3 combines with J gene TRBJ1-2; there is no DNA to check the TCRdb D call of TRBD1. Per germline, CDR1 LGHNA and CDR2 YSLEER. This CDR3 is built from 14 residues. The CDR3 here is CASSHETGGRGYTF.

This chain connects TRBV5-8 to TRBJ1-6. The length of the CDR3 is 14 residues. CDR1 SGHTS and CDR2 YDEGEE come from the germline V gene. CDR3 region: CASSFGRENSPLHF. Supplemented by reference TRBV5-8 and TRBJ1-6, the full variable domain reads EAGVTQSPTHLIKTRGQQATLRCSPISGHTSVYWYQQALGLGLQFLLWYDEGEERNRGNFPPRFSGRQFPNYSSELNVNALELEDSALYLCASSFGRENSPLHFGNGTRLTVT.

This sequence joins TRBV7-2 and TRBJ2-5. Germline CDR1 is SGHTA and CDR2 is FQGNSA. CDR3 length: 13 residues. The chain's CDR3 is CASSLVGIATQYF.

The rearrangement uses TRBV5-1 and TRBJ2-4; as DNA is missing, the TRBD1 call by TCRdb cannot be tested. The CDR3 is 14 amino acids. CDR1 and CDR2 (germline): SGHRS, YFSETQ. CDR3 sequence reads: CASSSGTAENIQYF. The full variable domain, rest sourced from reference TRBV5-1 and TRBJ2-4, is KAGVTQTPRYLIKTRGQQVTLSCSPISGHRSVSWYQQTPGQGLQFLFEYFSETQRNKGNFPGRFSGRQFSNSRSEMNVSTLELGDSALYLCASSSGTAENIQYFGAGTRLSVL.

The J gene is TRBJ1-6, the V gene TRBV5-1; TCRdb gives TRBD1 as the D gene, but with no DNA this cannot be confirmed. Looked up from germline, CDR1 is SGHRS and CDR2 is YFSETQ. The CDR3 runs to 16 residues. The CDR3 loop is CASSRDGTRNNSPLHF.

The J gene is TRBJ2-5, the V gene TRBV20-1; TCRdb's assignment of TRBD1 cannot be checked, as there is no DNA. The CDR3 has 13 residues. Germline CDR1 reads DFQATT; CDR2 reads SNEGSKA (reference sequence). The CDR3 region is CSAGFRGTETQYF.

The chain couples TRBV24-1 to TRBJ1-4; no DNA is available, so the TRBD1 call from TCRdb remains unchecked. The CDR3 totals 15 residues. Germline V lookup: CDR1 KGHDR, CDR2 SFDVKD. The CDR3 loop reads CATSDPGSRHEKLFF.

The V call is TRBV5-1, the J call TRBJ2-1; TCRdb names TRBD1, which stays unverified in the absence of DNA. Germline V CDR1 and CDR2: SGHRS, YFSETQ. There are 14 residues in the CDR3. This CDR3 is CASTGESSYNEQFF.

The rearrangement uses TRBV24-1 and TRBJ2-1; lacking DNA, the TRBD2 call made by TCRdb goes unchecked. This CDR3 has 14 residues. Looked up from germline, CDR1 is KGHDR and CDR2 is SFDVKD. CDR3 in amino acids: CATSDFSGGNEQFF.

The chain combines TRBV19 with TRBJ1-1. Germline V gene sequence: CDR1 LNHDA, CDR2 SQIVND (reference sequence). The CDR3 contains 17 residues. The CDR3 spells CASSIRGLVIQNTEAFF.

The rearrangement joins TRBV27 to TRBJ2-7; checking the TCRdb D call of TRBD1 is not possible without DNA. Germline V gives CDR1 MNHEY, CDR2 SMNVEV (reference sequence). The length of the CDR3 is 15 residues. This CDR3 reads CASSKPGQSSYEQYF.

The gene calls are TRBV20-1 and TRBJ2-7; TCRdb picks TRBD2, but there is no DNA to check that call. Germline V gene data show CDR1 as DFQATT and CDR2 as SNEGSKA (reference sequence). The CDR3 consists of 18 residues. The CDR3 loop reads CSARDWDYRKSLGYEQYF.

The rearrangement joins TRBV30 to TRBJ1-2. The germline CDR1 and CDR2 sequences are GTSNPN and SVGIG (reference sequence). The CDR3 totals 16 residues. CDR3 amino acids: CAWSSPRRGANYGYTF.